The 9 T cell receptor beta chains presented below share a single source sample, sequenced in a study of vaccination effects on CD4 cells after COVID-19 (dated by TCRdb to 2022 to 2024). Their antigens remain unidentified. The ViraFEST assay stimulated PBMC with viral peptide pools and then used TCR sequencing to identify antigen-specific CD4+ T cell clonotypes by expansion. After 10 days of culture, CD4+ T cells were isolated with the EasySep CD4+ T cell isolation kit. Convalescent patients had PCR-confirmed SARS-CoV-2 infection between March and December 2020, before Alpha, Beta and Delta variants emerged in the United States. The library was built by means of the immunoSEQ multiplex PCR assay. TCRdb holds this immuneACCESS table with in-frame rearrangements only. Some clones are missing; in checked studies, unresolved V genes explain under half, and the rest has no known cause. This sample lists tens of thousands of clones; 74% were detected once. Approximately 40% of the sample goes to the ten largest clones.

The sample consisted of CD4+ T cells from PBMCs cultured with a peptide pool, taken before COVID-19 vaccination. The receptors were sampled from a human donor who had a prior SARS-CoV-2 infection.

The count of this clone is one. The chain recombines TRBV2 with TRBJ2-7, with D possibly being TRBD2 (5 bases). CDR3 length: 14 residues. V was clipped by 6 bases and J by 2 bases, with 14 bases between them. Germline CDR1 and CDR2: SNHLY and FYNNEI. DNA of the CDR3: TGTGCCAGCAGGGTGGGCGGGCCTACCTACGAGCAGTACTTC. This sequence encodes CASRVGGPTYEQYF.

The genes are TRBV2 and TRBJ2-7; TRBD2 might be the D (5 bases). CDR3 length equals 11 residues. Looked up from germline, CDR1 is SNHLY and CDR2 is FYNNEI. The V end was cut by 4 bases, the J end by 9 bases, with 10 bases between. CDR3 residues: CASSVDAGQYF. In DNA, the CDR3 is TGTGCCAGCAGTGTAGATGCGGGGCAGTACTTC.

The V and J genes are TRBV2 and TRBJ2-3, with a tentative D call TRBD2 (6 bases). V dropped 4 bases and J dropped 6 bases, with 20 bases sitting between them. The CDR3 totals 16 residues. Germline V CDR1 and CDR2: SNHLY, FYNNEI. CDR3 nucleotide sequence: TGTGCCAGCAGTGGCGGCGGGATAGGCTTTATGGATACGCAGTATTTT. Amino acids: CASSGGGIGFMDTQYF.

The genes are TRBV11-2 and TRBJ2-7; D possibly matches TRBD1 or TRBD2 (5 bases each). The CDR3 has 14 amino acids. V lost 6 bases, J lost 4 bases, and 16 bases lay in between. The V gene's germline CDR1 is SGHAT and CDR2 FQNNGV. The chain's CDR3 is CASSNRDRQYEQYF. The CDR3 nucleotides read TGTGCCAGCAGTAACCGGGACCGCCAGTACGAGCAGTACTTC.

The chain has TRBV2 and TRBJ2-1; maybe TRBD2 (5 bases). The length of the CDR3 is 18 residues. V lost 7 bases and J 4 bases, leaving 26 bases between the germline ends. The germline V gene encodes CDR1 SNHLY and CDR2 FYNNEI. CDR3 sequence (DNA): TGTGCCAGCACCATCGACTACCCGGACGCCTACTCGTACAATGAGCAGTTCTTC. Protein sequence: CASTIDYPDAYSYNEQFF.

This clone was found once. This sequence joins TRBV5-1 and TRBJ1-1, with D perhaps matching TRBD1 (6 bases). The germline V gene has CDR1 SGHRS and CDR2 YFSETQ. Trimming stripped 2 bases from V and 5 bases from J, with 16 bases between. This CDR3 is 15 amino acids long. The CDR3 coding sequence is TGCGCCAGCAGCTTTTCGGGGGCCCTGGGGACTGAAGCTTTCTTT. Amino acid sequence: CASSFSGALGTEAFF. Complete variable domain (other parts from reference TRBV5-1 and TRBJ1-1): KAGVTQTPRYLIKTRGQQVTLSCSPISGHRSVSWYQQTPGQGLQFLFEYFSETQRNKGNFPGRFSGRQFSNSRSEMNVSTLELGDSALYLCASSFSGALGTEAFFGQGTRLTVV.

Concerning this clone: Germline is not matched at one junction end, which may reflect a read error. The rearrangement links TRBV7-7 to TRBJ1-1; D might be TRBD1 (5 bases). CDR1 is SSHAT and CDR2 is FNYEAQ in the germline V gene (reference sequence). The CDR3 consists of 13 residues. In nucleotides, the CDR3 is TGTGCTAGCAGCCAACAGGCCGGGACTGAAGCTTTCTTT. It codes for CASSQQAGTEAFF.

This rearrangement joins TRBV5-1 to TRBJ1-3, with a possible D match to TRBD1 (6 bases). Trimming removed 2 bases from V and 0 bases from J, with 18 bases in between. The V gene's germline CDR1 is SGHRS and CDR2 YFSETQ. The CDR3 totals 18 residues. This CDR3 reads CASSFLPPGQSSGNTIYF. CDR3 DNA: TGCGCCAGCAGCTTTTTGCCCCCGGGACAATCCTCTGGAAACACCATATATTTT.

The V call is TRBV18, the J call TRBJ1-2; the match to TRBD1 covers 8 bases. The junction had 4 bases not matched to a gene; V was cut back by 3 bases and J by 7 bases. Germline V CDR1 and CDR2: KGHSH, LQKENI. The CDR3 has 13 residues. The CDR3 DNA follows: TGTGCCAGCTCACCCACAGGGGGAGGTGGCTACACCTTC. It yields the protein CASSPTGGGGYTF.